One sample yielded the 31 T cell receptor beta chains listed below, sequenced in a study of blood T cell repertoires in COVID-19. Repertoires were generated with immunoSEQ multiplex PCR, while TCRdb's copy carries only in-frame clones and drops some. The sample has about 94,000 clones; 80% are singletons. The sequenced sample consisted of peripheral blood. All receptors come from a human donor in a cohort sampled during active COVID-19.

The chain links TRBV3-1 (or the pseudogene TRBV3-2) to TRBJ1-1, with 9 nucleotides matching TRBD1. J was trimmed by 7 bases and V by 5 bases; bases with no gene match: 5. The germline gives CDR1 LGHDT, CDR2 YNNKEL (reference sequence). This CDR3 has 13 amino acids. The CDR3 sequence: CASSGQGWGEAFF. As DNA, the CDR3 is TGTGCCAGCAGCGGACAGGGGTGGGGTGAAGCTTTCTTT.

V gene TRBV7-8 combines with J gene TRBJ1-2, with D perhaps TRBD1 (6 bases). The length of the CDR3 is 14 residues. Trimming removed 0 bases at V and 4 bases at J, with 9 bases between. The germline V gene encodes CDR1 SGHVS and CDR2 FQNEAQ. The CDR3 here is CASSLADRPYGYTF. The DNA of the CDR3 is TGTGCCAGCAGCTTAGCCGACAGGCCCTATGGCTACACCTTC.

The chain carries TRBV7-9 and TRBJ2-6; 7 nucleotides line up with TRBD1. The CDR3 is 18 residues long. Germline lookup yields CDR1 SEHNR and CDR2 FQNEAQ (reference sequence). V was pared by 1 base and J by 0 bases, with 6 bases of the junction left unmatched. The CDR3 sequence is CASSLVWTGPSGANVLTF. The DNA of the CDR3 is TGTGCCAGCAGCTTAGTATGGACAGGACCCTCTGGGGCCAACGTCCTGACTTTC. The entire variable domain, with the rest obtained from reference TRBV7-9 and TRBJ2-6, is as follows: DTGVSQNPRHKITKRGQNVTFRCDPISEHNRLYWYRQTLGQGPEFLTYFQNEAQLEKSRLLSDRFSAERPKGSFSTLEIQRTEQGDSAMYLCASSLVWTGPSGANVLTFGAGSRLTVL.

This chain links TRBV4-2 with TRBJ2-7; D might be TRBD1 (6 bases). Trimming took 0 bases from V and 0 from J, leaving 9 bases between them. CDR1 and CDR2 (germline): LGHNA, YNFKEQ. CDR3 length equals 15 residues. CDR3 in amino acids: CASSQDRTDSYEQYF. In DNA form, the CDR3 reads TGTGCCAGCAGCCAAGACCGGACAGACTCCTACGAGCAGTACTTC.

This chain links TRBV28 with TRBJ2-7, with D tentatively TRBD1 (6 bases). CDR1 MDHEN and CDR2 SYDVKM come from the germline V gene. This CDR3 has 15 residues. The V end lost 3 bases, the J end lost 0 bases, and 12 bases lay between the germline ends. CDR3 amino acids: CASSLMTGTSYEQYF. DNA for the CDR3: TGTGCCAGCAGTTTGATGACAGGAACCTCCTACGAGCAGTACTTC.

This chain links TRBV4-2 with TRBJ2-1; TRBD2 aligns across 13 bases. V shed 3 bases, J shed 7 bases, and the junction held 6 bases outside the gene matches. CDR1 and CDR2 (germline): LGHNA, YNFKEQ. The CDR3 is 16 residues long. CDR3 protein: CASSQGTSGNTNEQFF. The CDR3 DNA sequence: TGTGCCAGCAGCCAGGGGACTAGCGGGAATACGAATGAGCAGTTCTTC.

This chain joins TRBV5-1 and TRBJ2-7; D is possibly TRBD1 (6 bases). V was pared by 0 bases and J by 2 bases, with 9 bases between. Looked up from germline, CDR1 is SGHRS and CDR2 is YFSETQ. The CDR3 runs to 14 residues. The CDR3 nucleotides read TGCGCCAGCAGCTTGGTACAGGGTACCTACGAGCAGTACTTC. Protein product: CASSLVQGTYEQYF.

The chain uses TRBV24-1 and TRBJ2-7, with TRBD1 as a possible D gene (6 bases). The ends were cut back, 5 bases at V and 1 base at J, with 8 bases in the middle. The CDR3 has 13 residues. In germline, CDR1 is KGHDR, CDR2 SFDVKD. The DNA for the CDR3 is TGTGCCACCAGTGGGGACAAGTCCTACGAGCAGTACTTC. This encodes CATSGDKSYEQYF.

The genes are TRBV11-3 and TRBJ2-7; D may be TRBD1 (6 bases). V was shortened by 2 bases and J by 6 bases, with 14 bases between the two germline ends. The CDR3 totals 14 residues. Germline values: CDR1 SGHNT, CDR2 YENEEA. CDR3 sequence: CASSLKGSTGEQYF. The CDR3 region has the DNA TGTGCCAGCAGCTTAAAAGGATCGACAGGCGAGCAGTACTTC.

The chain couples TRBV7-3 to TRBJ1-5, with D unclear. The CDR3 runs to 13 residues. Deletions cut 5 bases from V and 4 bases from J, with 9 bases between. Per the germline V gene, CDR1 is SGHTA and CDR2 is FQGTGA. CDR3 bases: TGTGCCAGCAGCCCCTCGGGGAATCAGCCCCAGCATTTT. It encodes CASSPSGNQPQHF. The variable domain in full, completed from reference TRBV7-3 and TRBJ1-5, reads GAGVSQTPSNKVTEKGKYVELRCDPISGHTALYWYRQSLGQGPEFLIYFQGTGAADDSGLPNDRFFAVRPEGSVSTLKIQRTERGDSAVYLCASSPSGNQPQHFGDGTRLSIL.

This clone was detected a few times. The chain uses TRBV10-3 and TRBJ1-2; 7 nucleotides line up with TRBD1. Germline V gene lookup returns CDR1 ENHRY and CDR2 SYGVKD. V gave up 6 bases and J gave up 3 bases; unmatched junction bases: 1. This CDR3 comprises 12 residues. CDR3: CAIRGTDYGYTF. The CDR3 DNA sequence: TGTGCCATCAGAGGGACAGACTATGGCTACACCTTC.

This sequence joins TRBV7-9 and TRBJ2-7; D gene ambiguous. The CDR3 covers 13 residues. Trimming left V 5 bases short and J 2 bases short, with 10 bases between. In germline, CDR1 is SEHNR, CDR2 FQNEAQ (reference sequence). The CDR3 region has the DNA TGTGCCAGCAGCCCTGACACACCCTACGAGCAGTACTTC. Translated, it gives CASSPDTPYEQYF.

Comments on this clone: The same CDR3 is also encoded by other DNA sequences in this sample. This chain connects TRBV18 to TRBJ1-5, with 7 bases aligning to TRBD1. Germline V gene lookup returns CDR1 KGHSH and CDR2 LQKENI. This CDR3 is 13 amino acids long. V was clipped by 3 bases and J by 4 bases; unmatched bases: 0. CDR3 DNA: TGTGCCAGCTCACCGGACAGGAATCAGCCCCAGCATTTT. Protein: CASSPDRNQPQHF.

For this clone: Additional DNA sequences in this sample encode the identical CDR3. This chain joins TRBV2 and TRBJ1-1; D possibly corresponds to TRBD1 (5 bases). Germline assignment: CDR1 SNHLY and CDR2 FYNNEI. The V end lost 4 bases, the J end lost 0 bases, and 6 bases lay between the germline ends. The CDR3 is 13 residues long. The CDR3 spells CASSGQLNTEAFF. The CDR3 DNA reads TGTGCCAGCAGTGGACAGTTGAACACTGAAGCTTTCTTT.

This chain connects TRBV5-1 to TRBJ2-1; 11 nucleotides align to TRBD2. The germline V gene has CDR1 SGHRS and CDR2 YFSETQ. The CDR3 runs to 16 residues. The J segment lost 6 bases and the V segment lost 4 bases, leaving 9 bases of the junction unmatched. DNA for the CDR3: TGCGCCAGCAGCCGCCTGACTAGCGGGAACTCCAATGAGCAGTTCTTC. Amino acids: CASSRLTSGNSNEQFF.

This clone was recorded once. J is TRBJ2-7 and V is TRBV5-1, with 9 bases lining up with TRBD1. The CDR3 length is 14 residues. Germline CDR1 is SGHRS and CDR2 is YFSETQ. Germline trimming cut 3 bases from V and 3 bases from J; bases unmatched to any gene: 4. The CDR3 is CASSSGTGHYEQYF. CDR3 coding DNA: TGCGCCAGCAGCTCCGGGACAGGGCACTACGAGCAGTACTTC.

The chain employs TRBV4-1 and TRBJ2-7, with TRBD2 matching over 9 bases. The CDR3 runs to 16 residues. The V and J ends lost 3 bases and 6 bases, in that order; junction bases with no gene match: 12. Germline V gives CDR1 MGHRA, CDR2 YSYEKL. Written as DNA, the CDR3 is TGCGCCAGCAGCCAGGCTCCCGGGACTAGCCTGGGCGAGCAGTACTTC. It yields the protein CASSQAPGTSLGEQYF.

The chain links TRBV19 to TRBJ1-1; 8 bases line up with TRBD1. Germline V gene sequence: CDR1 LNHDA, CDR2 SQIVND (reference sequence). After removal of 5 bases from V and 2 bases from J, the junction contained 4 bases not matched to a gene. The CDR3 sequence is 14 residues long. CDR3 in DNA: TGTGCCAGTAGTTTGGACAGGGCCAACACTGAAGCTTTCTTT. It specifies CASSLDRANTEAFF.

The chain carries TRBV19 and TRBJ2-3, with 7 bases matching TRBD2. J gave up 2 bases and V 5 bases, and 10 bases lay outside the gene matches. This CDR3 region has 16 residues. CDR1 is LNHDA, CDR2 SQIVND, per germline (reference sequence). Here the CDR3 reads CASSARFAGVTDTQYF. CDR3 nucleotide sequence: TGTGCCAGTAGTGCTCGATTTGCGGGAGTCACAGATACGCAGTATTTT.

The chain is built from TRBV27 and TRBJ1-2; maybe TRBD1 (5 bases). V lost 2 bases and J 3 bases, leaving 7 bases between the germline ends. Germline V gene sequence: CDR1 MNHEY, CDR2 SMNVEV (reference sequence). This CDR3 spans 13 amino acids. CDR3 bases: TGTGCCAGCAGTTTAAGGGGTGACTATGGCTACACCTTC. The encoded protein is CASSLRGDYGYTF.

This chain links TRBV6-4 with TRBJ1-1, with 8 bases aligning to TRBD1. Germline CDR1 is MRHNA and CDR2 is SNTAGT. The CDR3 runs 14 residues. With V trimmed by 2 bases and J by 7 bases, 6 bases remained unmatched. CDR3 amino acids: CASSDPSDRGEAFF. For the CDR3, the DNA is TGTGCCAGCAGTGACCCCTCAGACAGGGGTGAAGCTTTCTTT.

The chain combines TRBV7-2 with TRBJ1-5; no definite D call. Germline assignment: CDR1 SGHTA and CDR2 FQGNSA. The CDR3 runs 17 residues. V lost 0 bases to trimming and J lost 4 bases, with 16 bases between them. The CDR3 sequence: CASSLAVVRSGNQPQHF. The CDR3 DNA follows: TGTGCCAGCAGCTTAGCCGTCGTAAGGTCGGGTAATCAGCCCCAGCATTTT.

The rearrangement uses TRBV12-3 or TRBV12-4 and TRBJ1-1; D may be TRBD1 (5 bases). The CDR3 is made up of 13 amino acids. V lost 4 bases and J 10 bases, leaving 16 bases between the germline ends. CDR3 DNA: TGTGCCAGCAGTTCTGGGGCGCCGAAAGGAGCTTTCTTT. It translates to CASSSGAPKGAFF.

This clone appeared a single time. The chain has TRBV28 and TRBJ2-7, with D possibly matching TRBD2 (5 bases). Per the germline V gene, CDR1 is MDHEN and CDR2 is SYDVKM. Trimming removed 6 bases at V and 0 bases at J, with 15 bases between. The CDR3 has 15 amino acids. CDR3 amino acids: CASSLVGVSSYEQYF. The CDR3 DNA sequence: TGTGCCAGCAGCCTTGTCGGGGTAAGCTCCTACGAGCAGTACTTC.

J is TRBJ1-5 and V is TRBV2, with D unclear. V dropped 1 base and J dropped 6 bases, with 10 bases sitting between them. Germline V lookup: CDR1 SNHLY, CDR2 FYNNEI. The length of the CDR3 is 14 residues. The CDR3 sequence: CASSEGGAGQPQHF. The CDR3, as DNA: TGTGCCAGCAGTGAAGGAGGAGCCGGTCAGCCCCAGCATTTT. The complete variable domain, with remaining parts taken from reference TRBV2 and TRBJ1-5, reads EPEVTQTPSHQVTQMGQEVILRCVPISNHLYFYWYRQILGQKVEFLVSFYNNEISEKSEIFDDQFSVERPDGSNFTLKIRSTKLEDSAMYFCASSEGGAGQPQHFGDGTRLSIL.

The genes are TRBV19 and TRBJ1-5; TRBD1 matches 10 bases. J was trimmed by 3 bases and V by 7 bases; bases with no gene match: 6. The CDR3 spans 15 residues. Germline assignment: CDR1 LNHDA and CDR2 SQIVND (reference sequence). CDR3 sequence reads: CASTMGQGFNQPQHF. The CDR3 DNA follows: TGTGCCAGTACCATGGGACAGGGGTTCAATCAGCCCCAGCATTTT.

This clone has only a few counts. The CDR3 is CASSFGRVRSPLHF. The CDR3 nucleotides are TGTGCCAGCAGTTTCGGCAGGGTGAGATCACCCCTCCACTTT. This chain links TRBV28 with TRBJ1-6; possible D gene TRBD1, 5 bases. Germline-derived CDR1 and CDR2 are MDHEN and SYDVKM. Trimming took off 3 bases at V and 10 bases at J, with 13 bases between the two ends. The CDR3 loop spans 14 amino acids.

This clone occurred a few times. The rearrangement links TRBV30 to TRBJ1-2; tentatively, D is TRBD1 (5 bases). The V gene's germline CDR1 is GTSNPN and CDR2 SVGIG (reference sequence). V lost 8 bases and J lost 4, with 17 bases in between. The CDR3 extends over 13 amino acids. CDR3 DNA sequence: TGTGCCGGCCCCGGGGGGACGGGCTATGGCTACACCTTC. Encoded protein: CAGPGGTGYGYTF.

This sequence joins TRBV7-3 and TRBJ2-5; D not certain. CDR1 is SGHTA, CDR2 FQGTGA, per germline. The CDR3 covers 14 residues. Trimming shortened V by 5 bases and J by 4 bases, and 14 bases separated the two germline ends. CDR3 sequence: CASSAHSGSETQYF. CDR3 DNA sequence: TGTGCCAGCAGCGCCCACAGTGGTTCAGAGACCCAGTACTTC.

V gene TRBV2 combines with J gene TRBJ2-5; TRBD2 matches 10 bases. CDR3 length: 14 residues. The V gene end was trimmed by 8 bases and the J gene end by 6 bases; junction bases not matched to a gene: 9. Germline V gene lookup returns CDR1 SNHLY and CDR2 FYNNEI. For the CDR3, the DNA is TGTGCCAGCGGAAAGCGGGAGGGCCATAAGACCCAGTACTTC. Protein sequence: CASGKREGHKTQYF.

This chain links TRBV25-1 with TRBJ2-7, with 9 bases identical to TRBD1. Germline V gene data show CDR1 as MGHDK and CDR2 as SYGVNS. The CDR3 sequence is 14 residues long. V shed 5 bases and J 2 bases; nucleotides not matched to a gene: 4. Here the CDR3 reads CASSRDRAPYEQYF. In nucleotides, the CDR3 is TGTGCCAGCAGTCGGGACAGGGCGCCCTACGAGCAGTACTTC.